This TCR beta chain comes out of a study of T cells in Graves' hyperthyroidism and ophthalmopathy. It was RNA transcripts that yielded the amplified TCR beta CDR3 regions. TCR CDR3 underwent first-round RT-PCR with the HTBI primer set. TCRdb independently ran MiXCR on the multiplex PCR reads; one entry per CDR3 protein. The sample includes approximately 640,000 distinct CDR3 sequences, 17% seen only once; the top ten take about a sixth. The study enrolled patients aged 18 to 65 with newly diagnosed hyperthyroidism of under 2 months' duration. Each 10 ml fresh peripheral blood draw supplied the PBMCs. Of note for this clonotype: A read error may account for a junction end that differs from germline.

Germline lookup yields CDR1 SGHTA and CDR2 FQGNSA. The CDR3 loop spans 14 amino acids. The sample was blood. J is TRBJ2-2 and V is TRBV7-2, with D unclear. This receptor was taken from a man over 45 with Graves' hyperthyroidism. In DNA, the CDR3 is TGTGCCAGCACCTTAGGACCAAACACCGGGGAGCTGTTTTTT. Translating gives CASTLGPNTGELFF.